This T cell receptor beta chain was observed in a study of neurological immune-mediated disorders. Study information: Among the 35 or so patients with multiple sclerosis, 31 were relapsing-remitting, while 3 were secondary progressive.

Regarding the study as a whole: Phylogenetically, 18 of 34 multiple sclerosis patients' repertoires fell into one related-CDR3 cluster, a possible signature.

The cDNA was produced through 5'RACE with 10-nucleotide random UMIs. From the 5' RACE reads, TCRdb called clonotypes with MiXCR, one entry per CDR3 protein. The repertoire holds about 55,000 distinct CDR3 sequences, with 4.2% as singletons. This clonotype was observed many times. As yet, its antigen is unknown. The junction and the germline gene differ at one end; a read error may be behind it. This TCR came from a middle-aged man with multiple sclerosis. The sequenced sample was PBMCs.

In nucleotides, the CDR3 is TGTGCCAGCATCGACAGGGCGGGTTCACCCCTCAACTTT. Translated, it gives CASIDRAGSPLNF. The chain carries TRBV5-8 and TRBJ1-6, with 7 nucleotides matching TRBD1. The CDR3 contains 13 residues. The germline CDR1 and CDR2 sequences are SGHTS and YDEGEE.